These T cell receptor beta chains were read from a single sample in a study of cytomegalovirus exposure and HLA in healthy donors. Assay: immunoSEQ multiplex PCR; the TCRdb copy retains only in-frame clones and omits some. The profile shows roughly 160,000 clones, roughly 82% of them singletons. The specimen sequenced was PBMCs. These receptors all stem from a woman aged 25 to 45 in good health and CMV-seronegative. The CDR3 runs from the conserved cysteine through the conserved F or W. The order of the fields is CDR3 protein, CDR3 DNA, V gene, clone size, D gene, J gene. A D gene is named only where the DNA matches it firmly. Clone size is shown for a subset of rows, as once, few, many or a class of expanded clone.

CDR3aa: CATSLGATGTDTQYF
CDR3nt: TGTGCCACCAGCCTGGGGGCAACCGGCACAGATACGCAGTATTTT
v_gene: TRBV27
abundance: -
d_gene: -
j_gene: TRBJ2-3

CDR3aa: CASSLIVSSRYGEQYF
CDR3nt: TGTGCCAGCAGTCTTATCGTATCTAGCCGCTATGGCGAGCAGTACTTC
v_gene: TRBV28
abundance: -
d_gene: -
j_gene: TRBJ2-7

CDR3aa: CASSQIPFSYEQYF
CDR3nt: TGCGCCAGCAGCCAAATCCCATTCTCCTACGAGCAGTACTTC
v_gene: TRBV4-3
abundance: -
d_gene: -
j_gene: TRBJ2-7

CDR3aa: CASSRAGSSYNSPLHF
CDR3nt: TGTGCCAGTAGTCGAGCCGGGAGCTCCTATAATTCACCCCTCCACTTT
v_gene: TRBV19
abundance: -
d_gene: -
j_gene: TRBJ1-6

CDR3aa: CASSLGGIGYGYTF
CDR3nt: TGTGCCAGCAGCTTAGGAGGAATAGGTTATGGCTACACCTTC
v_gene: TRBV7-9
abundance: -
d_gene: -
j_gene: TRBJ1-2

CDR3aa: CASSVELAKNIQYF
CDR3nt: TGTGCCAGCAGTGTAGAACTAGCCAAAAACATTCAGTACTTC
v_gene: TRBV2
abundance: few
d_gene: -
j_gene: TRBJ2-4

CDR3aa: CASSSGGGRPYWGAFF
CDR3nt: TGTGCCAGCAGTTCTGGCGGGGGGCGACCCTATTGGGGAGCTTTCTTT
v_gene: TRBV6-5
abundance: -
d_gene: -
j_gene: TRBJ1-1

CDR3aa: CAWSVRLAGGGEQFF
CDR3nt: TGTGCCTGGAGTGTACGGCTAGCGGGAGGGGGGGAGCAGTTCTTC
v_gene: TRBV30
abundance: -
d_gene: TRBD2
j_gene: TRBJ2-1

CDR3aa: CASSSTGVNEQFF
CDR3nt: TGCGCCAGCAGCTCTACAGGGGTCAATGAGCAGTTCTTC
v_gene: TRBV5-1
abundance: -
d_gene: TRBD1
j_gene: TRBJ2-1

CDR3aa: CSASGLNEQFF
CDR3nt: TGCAGTGCTTCAGGGTTGAATGAGCAGTTCTTC
v_gene: TRBV20-1
abundance: -
d_gene: -
j_gene: TRBJ2-1

CDR3aa: CASRLPGETQYF
CDR3nt: TGTGCCAGCAGATTGCCGGGAGAGACCCAGTACTTC
v_gene: TRBV6-1
abundance: -
d_gene: -
j_gene: TRBJ2-5

CDR3aa: CASSRTNYEQYF
CDR3nt: TGTGCCAGCAGTCGGACAAACTACGAGCAGTACTTC
v_gene: TRBV6-1
abundance: -
d_gene: -
j_gene: TRBJ2-7

CDR3aa: CASSLEASGILGNEQFF
CDR3nt: TGTGCCAGCAGCTTAGAGGCTAGCGGGATTTTGGGCAATGAGCAGTTCTTC
v_gene: TRBV11-3
abundance: -
d_gene: TRBD2
j_gene: TRBJ2-1

CDR3aa: CASSVGWLAGAKQYF
CDR3nt: TGTGCCAGCAGCGTAGGTTGGCTAGCGGGAGCGAAGCAGTACTTC
v_gene: TRBV9
abundance: -
d_gene: TRBD2
j_gene: TRBJ2-7

CDR3aa: CATSTSLKNIQYF
CDR3nt: TGTGCCACCAGCACTAGTTTAAAAAACATTCAGTACTTC
v_gene: TRBV19
abundance: -
d_gene: -
j_gene: TRBJ2-4

CDR3aa: CASTRRGAYEQYF
CDR3nt: TGTGCCAGCACCCGGCGGGGGGCGTACGAGCAGTACTTC
v_gene: TRBV2
abundance: -
d_gene: TRBD2
j_gene: TRBJ2-7

CDR3aa: CSGGMSQGAQYF
CDR3nt: TGCAGCGGCGGGATGTCGCAGGGGGCCCAGTACTTC
v_gene: TRBV29-1
abundance: -
d_gene: -
j_gene: TRBJ2-5

CDR3aa: CASSPVAGGRDTQYF
CDR3nt: TGTGCCAGCAGCCCAGTAGCGGGGGGGCGAGATACGCAGTATTTT
v_gene: TRBV7-2
abundance: -
d_gene: TRBD2
j_gene: TRBJ2-3

CDR3aa: CASSLQGTLNTEAFF
CDR3nt: TGCGCCAGCAGCTTACAGGGGACATTGAACACTGAAGCTTTCTTT
v_gene: TRBV5-1
abundance: few
d_gene: TRBD1
j_gene: TRBJ1-1

CDR3aa: CASSLTHQDEQYF
CDR3nt: TGTGCCAGCAGCTTAACTCACCAGGACGAGCAGTACTTC
v_gene: TRBV7-3
abundance: -
d_gene: -
j_gene: TRBJ2-7

CDR3aa: CASSPTGGANTEAFF
CDR3nt: TGCGCCAGCAGCCCGACAGGGGGCGCGAACACTGAAGCTTTCTTT
v_gene: TRBV5-1
abundance: -
d_gene: TRBD1
j_gene: TRBJ1-1

CDR3aa: CASSPPLTSGEQFF
CDR3nt: TGTGCCAGCAGCCCACCCTTGACTAGCGGTGAGCAGTTCTTC
v_gene: TRBV7-9
abundance: -
d_gene: TRBD2
j_gene: TRBJ2-1

CDR3aa: CASSSTTGANYGYTF
CDR3nt: TGTGCCAGCAGCTCCACAACAGGGGCAAACTATGGCTACACCTTC
v_gene: TRBV9
abundance: -
d_gene: TRBD1
j_gene: TRBJ1-2

CDR3aa: CATYPGGITEAFF
CDR3nt: TGTGCCACATACCCTGGAGGGATCACTGAAGCTTTCTTT
v_gene: TRBV6-6
abundance: few
d_gene: -
j_gene: TRBJ1-1

CDR3aa: CASRGNRGGDTQYF
CDR3nt: TGTGCCAGCAGGGGGAACAGGGGGGGAGATACGCAGTATTTT
v_gene: TRBV5-6
abundance: -
d_gene: -
j_gene: TRBJ2-3

CDR3aa: CASSWSRGGAGYGYTF
CDR3nt: TGTGCCAGCAGTTGGAGCAGAGGGGGCGCTGGGTATGGCTACACCTTC
v_gene: TRBV27
abundance: -
d_gene: TRBD1
j_gene: TRBJ1-2

CDR3aa: CASSIGWTGIYSNQPQHF
CDR3nt: TGTGCCAGTAGTATAGGTTGGACAGGAATTTATAGCAATCAGCCCCAGCATTTT
v_gene: TRBV19
abundance: few
d_gene: TRBD1
j_gene: TRBJ1-5

CDR3aa: CASSPLGSGNTTYF
CDR3nt: TGCGCCAGCAGCCCCCTAGGCTCTGGAAACACCACATATTTT
v_gene: TRBV4-1
abundance: -
d_gene: -
j_gene: TRBJ1-3

CDR3aa: CASSRTGRAGGDYNEQFF
CDR3nt: TGCGCCAGCAGCCGAACGGGTAGAGCGGGAGGCGACTACAATGAGCAGTTCTTC
v_gene: TRBV4-1
abundance: -
d_gene: TRBD2
j_gene: TRBJ2-1

CDR3aa: CASGDSSNQPQHF
CDR3nt: TGTGCCTCTGGGGACTCTAGCAATCAGCCCCAGCATTTT
v_gene: TRBV27
abundance: -
d_gene: -
j_gene: TRBJ1-5

CDR3aa: CASSPFGETEAFF
CDR3nt: TGTGCCAGCTCACCATTCGGGGAGACTGAAGCTTTCTTT
v_gene: TRBV18
abundance: -
d_gene: -
j_gene: TRBJ1-1

CDR3aa: CATSRLGTGGNGYTF
CDR3nt: TGTGCCACCAGCAGACTTGGGACAGGGGGGAATGGCTACACCTTC
v_gene: TRBV15
abundance: few
d_gene: TRBD1
j_gene: TRBJ1-2

CDR3aa: CASSLFAGETEAFF
CDR3nt: TGTGCCAGCAGCTTATTTGCAGGGGAGACTGAAGCTTTCTTT
v_gene: TRBV7-2
abundance: -
d_gene: -
j_gene: TRBJ1-1

CDR3aa: CASSLRGGDPNEQFF
CDR3nt: TGTGCCAGCAGCTTAAGAGGGGGAGATCCCAATGAGCAGTTCTTC
v_gene: TRBV7-3
abundance: once
d_gene: -
j_gene: TRBJ2-1

CDR3aa: CASSRGRGEQYF
CDR3nt: TGTGCCAGCAGCCGCGGAAGGGGGGAGCAGTACTTC
v_gene: TRBV6-5
abundance: -
d_gene: -
j_gene: TRBJ2-7

CDR3aa: CASSTHMNTEAFF
CDR3nt: TGTGCCAGCAGTACCCACATGAACACTGAAGCTTTCTTT
v_gene: TRBV6-5
abundance: -
d_gene: -
j_gene: TRBJ1-1

CDR3aa: CASSQGALGNYGYTF
CDR3nt: TGCGCCAGCAGCCAGGGGGCCTTGGGAAACTATGGCTACACCTTC
v_gene: TRBV4-3
abundance: -
d_gene: -
j_gene: TRBJ1-2

CDR3aa: CASSPRTGNRNTIYF
CDR3nt: TGTGCCAGCAGCCCCCGGACAGGTAATCGAAACACCATATATTTT
v_gene: TRBV9
abundance: -
d_gene: TRBD1
j_gene: TRBJ1-3

CDR3aa: CASRLVLQGIRTEAFF
CDR3nt: TGTGCCAGCAGACTAGTTTTACAGGGGATTCGCACTGAAGCTTTCTTT
v_gene: TRBV2
abundance: -
d_gene: TRBD1
j_gene: TRBJ1-1

CDR3aa: CASSLQLTSGQGSNTEAFF
CDR3nt: TGTGCCAGCAGTTTACAGCTTACGTCTGGACAGGGATCGAACACTGAAGCTTTCTTT
v_gene: TRBV27
abundance: -
d_gene: TRBD1
j_gene: TRBJ1-1

CDR3aa: CASSQGFMNTEAFF
CDR3nt: TGTGCCAGTAGTCAGGGATTCATGAACACTGAAGCTTTCTTT
v_gene: TRBV19
abundance: -
d_gene: -
j_gene: TRBJ1-1

CDR3aa: CASSFGTGGYNEQFF
CDR3nt: TGTGCCAGTAGTTTCGGGACAGGGGGTTACAATGAGCAGTTCTTC
v_gene: TRBV19
abundance: -
d_gene: TRBD1
j_gene: TRBJ2-1

CDR3aa: CASSEIGTKTYEQYF
CDR3nt: TGTGCCAGCAGTGAAATAGGAACTAAGACCTACGAGCAGTACTTC
v_gene: TRBV2
abundance: once
d_gene: -
j_gene: TRBJ2-7

CDR3aa: CASSPNDRETQYF
CDR3nt: TGTGCCAGCAGCCCTAACGATCGAGAGACCCAGTACTTC
v_gene: TRBV7-2
abundance: few
d_gene: -
j_gene: TRBJ2-5

CDR3aa: CASSGGQGPYEQYF
CDR3nt: TGTGCCAGTAGTGGGGGACAGGGCCCCTACGAGCAGTACTTC
v_gene: TRBV19
abundance: -
d_gene: TRBD1
j_gene: TRBJ2-7

CDR3aa: CASADRGRTEAFF
CDR3nt: TGTGCCAGCGCTGACAGGGGGCGCACTGAAGCTTTCTTT
v_gene: TRBV2
abundance: few
d_gene: TRBD1
j_gene: TRBJ1-1

CDR3aa: CASSLAGTGVEDTF
CDR3nt: TGCGCCAGCAGCTTGGCCGGGACAGGGGTCGAGGACACCTTC
v_gene: TRBV5-1
abundance: -
d_gene: TRBD1
j_gene: TRBJ1-2

CDR3aa: CASSPTSGGYTGELFF
CDR3nt: TGTGCCAGCAGCCCGACTAGCGGGGGTTACACCGGGGAGCTGTTTTTT
v_gene: TRBV7-6
abundance: -
d_gene: TRBD2
j_gene: TRBJ2-2

CDR3aa: CASSPGVSGPYEQYF
CDR3nt: TGCGCCAGCAGCCCAGGGGTCAGCGGACCCTACGAGCAGTACTTC
v_gene: TRBV5-1
abundance: -
d_gene: -
j_gene: TRBJ2-7

CDR3aa: CASSPEPQDKGQYF
CDR3nt: TGCGCCAGCAGCCCCGAACCTCAGGATAAAGGGCAGTACTTC
v_gene: TRBV5-1
abundance: few
d_gene: -
j_gene: TRBJ2-7

CDR3aa: CASSPATGLAREQYF
CDR3nt: TGCGCCAGCAGCCCCGCGACGGGACTGGCGAGGGAGCAGTACTTC
v_gene: TRBV4-1
abundance: -
d_gene: -
j_gene: TRBJ2-7